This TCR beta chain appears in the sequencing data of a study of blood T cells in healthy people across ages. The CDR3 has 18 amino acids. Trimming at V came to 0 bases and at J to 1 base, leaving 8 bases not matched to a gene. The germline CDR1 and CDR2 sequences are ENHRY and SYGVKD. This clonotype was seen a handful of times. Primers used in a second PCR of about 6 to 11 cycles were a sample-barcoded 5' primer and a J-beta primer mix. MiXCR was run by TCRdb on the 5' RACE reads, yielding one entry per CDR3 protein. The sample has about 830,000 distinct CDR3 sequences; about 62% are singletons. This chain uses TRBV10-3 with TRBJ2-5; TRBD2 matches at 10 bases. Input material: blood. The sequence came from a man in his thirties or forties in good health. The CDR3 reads CAISESTSGIGSQETQYF. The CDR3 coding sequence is TGTGCCATCAGTGAGTCCACTAGCGGGATTGGGAGCCAAGAGACCCAGTACTTC.